Listed here are 25 T cell receptor beta chains from one sample, sequenced in a study of T cell responses to AZD1222 COVID-19 vaccine. Sequencing was performed with immunoSEQ multiplex PCR; in TCRdb, only in-frame clones are kept and a portion is missing. Of 100,000 or so clones listed, roughly 80% are singletons. Specimen: peripheral blood, collected on day 0 of AZD1222 vaccination. These receptors came from an adult in good health.

This clone has more than one count but fewer than ten. The chain recombines TRBV19 with TRBJ1-3; 11 nucleotides agree with TRBD1. Germline assignment: CDR1 LNHDA and CDR2 SQIVND (reference sequence). CDR3 length: 15 residues. With 10 bases clipped from V and 1 base from J, the junction kept 6 bases outside the gene matches. The CDR3 nucleotides are TGTGCCACTCTGGACAGGGGGCGATCTGGAAACACCATATATTTT. It encodes CATLDRGRSGNTIYF.

This clone was detected only once. V usage is TRBV2 and J usage is TRBJ2-1; D remains ambiguous. Trimming took off 1 base at V and 4 bases at J, with 8 bases between the two ends. The CDR3 is made up of 14 amino acids. Germline V gene data show CDR1 as SNHLY and CDR2 as FYNNEI. CDR3 sequence: CASSEDPRYNEQFF. Written as DNA, the CDR3 is TGTGCCAGCAGTGAAGATCCGAGGTACAATGAGCAGTTCTTC.

This sequence joins TRBV12-3 or TRBV12-4 and TRBJ1-2; D gene uncertain. The CDR3 loop spans 13 amino acids. The V end was cut by 5 bases, the J end by 7 bases, with 14 bases between. Here the CDR3 reads CASSGQEGGGYTF. The CDR3 nucleotides read TGTGCCAGCAGTGGGCAGGAGGGCGGTGGCTACACCTTC.

This chain joins TRBV27 and TRBJ1-2, with TRBD1 matching over 7 bases. The ends lost 2 bases at V and 6 bases at J; junction bases unmatched: 6. The CDR3 is made up of 14 amino acids. CDR1 is MNHEY and CDR2 is SMNVEV in the germline V gene (reference sequence). The CDR3 sequence is CASSLQGVGDGYTF. The CDR3 DNA is TGTGCCAGCAGTTTACAGGGGGTAGGGGATGGCTACACCTTC.

This rearrangement joins TRBV24-1 to TRBJ2-7; 9 bases align to TRBD1. V was pared by 3 bases and J by 3 bases, with 5 bases of the junction left unmatched. The CDR3 runs 15 residues. Germline CDR1 reads KGHDR; CDR2 reads SFDVKD. CDR3 loop: CATSDPGQGRYEQYF. The CDR3 coding sequence is TGTGCCACCAGTGATCCGGGACAGGGTCGCTACGAGCAGTACTTC.

V gene TRBV3-1 (or the pseudogene TRBV3-2) combines with J gene TRBJ1-1, with TRBD1 as a possible D gene (6 bases). Trimming left V 6 bases short and J 0 bases short, with 14 bases between. The CDR3 loop spans 15 amino acids. Germline V gene lookup returns CDR1 LGHDT and CDR2 YNNKEL (reference sequence). CDR3 DNA: TGTGCCAGCAGACCTTCCGACAGGATGAACACTGAAGCTTTCTTT. This sequence encodes CASRPSDRMNTEAFF.

The chain joins TRBV7-3 to TRBJ2-3; D may be TRBD1 (5 bases). There are 16 residues in the CDR3. Trimming took 2 bases from V and 8 from J, leaving 20 bases between them. The germline V gene has CDR1 SGHTA and CDR2 FQGTGA. The CDR3 here is CASSLVGWGLKSTQYF. CDR3 in DNA: TGTGCCAGCAGCTTAGTGGGGTGGGGCCTAAAGAGTACGCAGTATTTT.

This clone was seen just once. The genes are TRBV11-3 and TRBJ1-2, with D unclear. Germline V gives CDR1 SGHNT, CDR2 YENEEA. The CDR3 extends over 13 amino acids. Trimming left V 3 bases short and J 4 bases short, with 9 bases between. CDR3: CASSFPRTYGYTF. In DNA form, the CDR3 reads TGTGCCAGCAGCTTCCCCCGGACCTATGGCTACACCTTC.

The chain links TRBV4-2 to TRBJ2-7; 7 nucleotides align to TRBD1. The ends lost 1 base at V and 3 bases at J; junction bases unmatched: 6. CDR1 and CDR2 from the germline V gene are LGHNA and YNFKEQ. The CDR3 loop spans 15 amino acids. CDR3: CASSQGTGPLYEQYF. CDR3 nucleotide sequence: TGTGCCAGCAGCCAAGGGACAGGACCCCTCTACGAGCAGTACTTC.

This chain joins TRBV5-1 and TRBJ1-1; TRBD1 agrees at 8 bases. This CDR3 has 15 amino acids. V was clipped by 4 bases and J by 4 bases; unmatched bases: 9. Germline V gene sequence: CDR1 SGHRS, CDR2 YFSETQ. The chain's CDR3 is CASSTGQGTATEAFF. CDR3 sequence (DNA): TGCGCCAGCAGCACCGGACAGGGCACGGCCACTGAAGCTTTCTTT.

V gene TRBV7-6 combines with J gene TRBJ2-1; TRBD2 agrees at 16 bases. Germline loops: CDR1 SGHVS, CDR2 FNYEAQ. J gave up 6 bases and V 5 bases, and 16 bases lay outside the gene matches. This CDR3 contains 20 residues. CDR3 loop: CASSPTLGTSGRAPANEQFF. In DNA, the CDR3 is TGTGCCAGCAGCCCGACACTAGGGACTAGCGGGAGGGCCCCGGCCAATGAGCAGTTCTTC.

A single count supports this clone. The chain has TRBV24-1 and TRBJ2-2; 8 bases are shared with TRBD1. Germline V gene data show CDR1 as KGHDR and CDR2 as SFDVKD. Trimming cost V 4 bases and J 7 bases; bases outside gene matches: 7. This CDR3 has 15 amino acids. The CDR3 region is CATSEEGDRGGELFF. In DNA, the CDR3 is TGTGCCACCAGTGAGGAGGGCGACAGGGGCGGGGAGCTGTTTTTT.

The chain has TRBV7-2 and TRBJ2-5; no reliable D call. The CDR3 covers 14 residues. Per germline, CDR1 SGHTA and CDR2 FQGNSA. The V gene lost 2 bases and the J gene lost 2 bases, with 9 bases spanning the gap. CDR3 in amino acids: CASSLRRQQETQYF. The DNA of the CDR3 is TGTGCCAGCAGCTTACGGCGGCAACAAGAGACCCAGTACTTC.

This clone was seen a few times. The chain joins TRBV7-9 to TRBJ1-1, with 12 bases aligning to TRBD1. The CDR3 totals 15 residues. Germline trimming cut 4 bases from V and 7 bases from J; bases unmatched to any gene: 7. Germline CDR1 is SEHNR and CDR2 is FQNEAQ (reference sequence). CDR3 DNA: TGTGCCAGCAGCTCCCCGGGACAGGGGGCCGTTGAAGCTTTCTTT. It codes for CASSSPGQGAVEAFF.

The chain joins TRBV9 to TRBJ1-1; D ambiguous. The length of the CDR3 is 13 residues. CDR1 is SGDLS and CDR2 is YYNGEE in the germline V gene. V was cut by 1 base and J by 4 bases, with 8 bases left in between. The CDR3 nucleotides are TGTGCCAGCAGCGTAAGACTTGGCACTGAAGCTTTCTTT. It specifies CASSVRLGTEAFF.

This sequence joins TRBV24-1 and TRBJ2-2, with TRBD2 matching over 10 bases. CDR1 and CDR2 (germline): KGHDR, SFDVKD. The CDR3 length is 17 residues. The V and J ends lost 7 bases and 7 bases, in that order; junction bases with no gene match: 14. CDR3 residues: CATSRGASGRVGGELFF. The CDR3 DNA reads TGTGCCACCAGCCGGGGGGCTAGCGGGAGAGTTGGCGGGGAGCTGTTTTTT.

V gene TRBV28 combines with J gene TRBJ2-7; possible D gene TRBD2, 5 bases. Germline CDR1 MDHEN, CDR2 SYDVKM. The CDR3 runs 15 residues. V lost 1 base to trimming and J lost 0 bases, with 10 bases between them. The CDR3 loop is CASSLFGGGSYEQYF. The CDR3 DNA reads as TGTGCCAGCAGTTTATTCGGAGGAGGCTCCTACGAGCAGTACTTC.

V usage is TRBV3-1 (or the pseudogene TRBV3-2) and J usage is TRBJ2-2, with D possibly TRBD1 on 5 matching bases. The CDR3 is 13 amino acids. Germline V gene data show CDR1 as LGHDT and CDR2 as YNNKEL (reference sequence). V was pared by 4 bases and J by 14 bases, with 17 bases between. The CDR3 nucleotides read TGTGCCAGCAGCCCCCTAGGGCAGGGTGAACTGTTTTTT. Translating it yields CASSPLGQGELFF.

This clone was seen repeatedly, ten times or more. CDR3 region: CATSDGDEQYF. CDR3 DNA: TGTGCCACCAGTGATGGGGACGAGCAGTACTTC. The genes are TRBV24-1 and TRBJ2-7; D not certain. V gave up 3 bases and J gave up 5 bases, with 4 bases separating them. The CDR3 is 11 amino acids. Germline V CDR1 and CDR2: KGHDR, SFDVKD.

The V and J genes are TRBV4-1 and TRBJ2-3, with a tentative D call TRBD1 (6 bases). Germline V gene sequence: CDR1 MGHRA, CDR2 YSYEKL. CDR3 length: 17 residues. The V and J ends lost 5 bases and 2 bases respectively, with 20 bases between them. The CDR3 sequence is CASSDGAWGRDTDTQYF. Here the CDR3 DNA reads TGCGCCAGCAGCGACGGAGCGTGGGGGCGAGACACAGATACGCAGTATTTT.

V usage is TRBV7-2 and J usage is TRBJ1-5, with D maybe TRBD1 (6 bases). This CDR3 is built from 15 residues. Trimming left V 2 bases short and J 6 bases short, with 14 bases between. CDR1 is SGHTA, CDR2 FQGNSA, per germline. The CDR3 sequence is CASSLMGRGLQPQHF. In DNA, the CDR3 is TGTGCCAGCAGCTTAATGGGCCGGGGGCTTCAGCCCCAGCATTTT.

The rearrangement links TRBV21-1 to TRBJ1-6. TRBV21-1 is given as a pseudogene. The CDR3 consists of 12 residues. The CDR3 is CASSIYPNPLHF. CDR3 nucleotide sequence: TGTGCCAGCAGCATTTACCCTAATCCCCTCCACTTT.

This chain links TRBV7-9 with TRBJ1-2; D uncertain. Germline values: CDR1 SEHNR, CDR2 FQNEAQ (reference sequence). The CDR3 has 13 residues. V shed 5 bases and J shed 0 bases, with 7 bases lying between them. Here the CDR3 DNA reads TGTGCCAGCAGCCTCCTGGCTAACTATGGCTACACCTTC. Translated, it gives CASSLLANYGYTF.

This rearrangement joins TRBV27 to TRBJ1-2, with a possible D match to TRBD1 (6 bases). Trimming removed 6 bases from V and 2 bases from J, with 16 bases in between. From germline, CDR1 is MNHEY and CDR2 SMNVEV (reference sequence). This CDR3 region has 15 residues. CDR3 nucleotide sequence: TGTGCCAGCAGCCCACGTGGAACAGGGAACTATGGCTACACCTTC. It specifies CASSPRGTGNYGYTF.

The chain is built from TRBV27 and TRBJ2-2, with TRBD2 matching over 7 bases. V was pared by 7 bases and J by 4 bases, with 9 bases of the junction left unmatched. The CDR3 has 15 amino acids. The germline V gene has CDR1 MNHEY and CDR2 SMNVEV (reference sequence). The CDR3, as DNA: TGTGCCAGCACAAGGCGGGAGCGAGGCACCGGGGAGCTGTTTTTT. Amino acids: CASTRRERGTGELFF.